The entry below describes one T cell receptor beta chain. It lacks a known antigen. Base qualities are not recorded, but no much larger clone differs from it by a single base. The immunoSEQ Assay, a bias-controlled multiplex PCR, was used to amplify TCRbeta CDR3 regions from genomic DNA. The authors processed their data as follows. Nucleated cell counts per sample were estimated from amplification of reference gene primers within the assay. To quantify the absolute abundance of each unique TCRbeta CDR3 rearrangement, sequence reads were collapsed and filtered. For each sample, productive Simpson clonality was calculated as the square root of Simpson's diversity index across productive rearrangements. TCRdb re-hosts the immuneACCESS table, in-frame sequences only. Its copies lack some clones; in the studies checked, an unresolved V gene accounts for under half of them, and the cause for the rest is not known. D and trimming were read from the DNA, whereas the V and J calls and clone size are those reported in that table. The sample table records hundreds of thousands of clones; 89% of these occur just once. The ten largest clones add up to approximately 5% of the sample.

The sample belongs to a study of blood T cell repertoires in COVID-19 (dated by TCRdb to the early 2020s). A note on the overall study: Samples covering the acute and convalescent phases of COVID-19 were provided by collaborators in the United States, Italy and Spain. The samples were drawn from two sources: the first 160 participants of the ongoing ImmuneRACE study, and fewer than 1,500 subjects contributed by 6 global collaborators. The material from the prospective study consisted of cDNA or gDNA derived from T cells, B-cell-depleted T cells, or PBMCs. The dataset comprised deeply sampled blood TCRbeta repertoires from subjects exposed to, actively infected with, or recovered from COVID-19. The sample metadata nearly always contained a de-identified subject ID, COVID-19 status, age in years and sex. Where available, HLA class I and class II types were taken from metadata supplied by the sample provider and were not determined by assay-based typing. The repertoires were made available in a free public database intended to serve as a resource for research on the immune response to SARS-CoV-2.

Including cysteine and phenylalanine, the CDR3 has 15 amino acids. The read is trimmed to its CDR3 DNA, 45 bases read in frame from base 1. V trim: 3 bases; J trim: 4 bases; unmatched bases: 6. Reading the germline V gene gives CDR1 SGDLS and CDR2 YYNGEE. Enrolling through a virtual design, the prospective study's participants ranged in age from roughly 18 to 90 years and lived across 24 United States geographic areas. Cohort assignment in the prospective study relied on participant-reported clinical history from a screening survey and a study questionnaire. ImmuneRACE Cohort 3 recovered participants were defined by two consecutive negative NP/OP PCR tests, healthcare professional clearance, or symptom resolution. In the prospective study, whole blood, serum and a nasopharyngeal or oropharyngeal swab were collected from each participant by mobile phlebotomists. Additional blood draws and questionnaires over an approximately 2-month period could optionally be provided by prospective study participants. Before DNA extraction, blood samples from the prospective study were shipped at room temperature or frozen.

Paper-wide results and their limitations: The amount of clinical and demographic metadata varied by source and participant and was provided uncurated.

The source material was PBMCs or T cells enriched from blood (not recorded which). The receptor comes from a man in his sixties who had recovered from COVID-19. The sequence is built from TRBV9 and TRBJ1-3, with 8 central nucleotides matching TRBD1. At the DNA level, the sequence is TGTGCCAGCAGCGCAAGCGGACAGGGCGGAAACACCATATATTTT. It translates as CASSASGQGGNTIYF.